This entry concerns a single T cell receptor beta chain. This specimen comes from a study of shared clonotypes between healthy human individuals. The J segment lost 6 bases and the V segment lost 2 bases, leaving 10 bases of the junction unmatched. The germline gives CDR1 WNHNN, CDR2 SYGVQD (reference sequence). CDR3 length equals 17 residues. Assay used: immunoSEQ multiplex PCR; TCRdb lists only in-frame clones, some missing. The data show about 600,000 clones, with more than 95% seen just once and 0.055% to 0.07% held by the top ten. This sequence was found in a woman aged 25 to 39 in good health. The V and J genes are TRBV10-1 and TRBJ2-2; 9 positions agree with TRBD1. Material for sequencing was naive CD4+ T cells sorted from blood. As to subset: CD45RA+ positively selected. The CDR3 loop reads CASSEAEGTGRSGELFF. In DNA, the CDR3 is TGCGCCAGCAGTGAGGCAGAAGGGACAGGGCGATCCGGGGAGCTGTTTTTT.